Here is one T cell receptor beta chain with its context. Its antigen is still unknown. CDR3 length: 14 amino acids. Germline lookup yields CDR1 MNHNS and CDR2 SASEGT. Trimming cost V 8 bases and J 3 bases; bases outside gene matches: 8. This record comes from a study of OX40 agonist ivuxolimab in advanced cancers. On the study more broadly: Patients received intravenous ivuxolimab every 2 weeks at 0.01 to 10 mg/kg. Study-level points and caveats: Expanded peripheral T cells had an undetermined antigen specificity. Normalized T-cell clonal expansion was also low in some nonresponders.

Libraries were prepared by immunoSEQ multiplex PCR; TCRdb keeps only in-frame clonotypes and omits some of them. This table has about 96,000 clones, approximately 84% appearing once. The chain links TRBV6-1 to TRBJ2-7; TRBD1 matches 9 bases. The sequence derives from an adult with an advanced solid tumor such as melanoma, head and neck, liver or kidney cancer. The specimen was CD4+ or CD8+ T cells sorted from blood, collected in a trial of the OX40 agonist ivuxolimab. Written as DNA, the CDR3 is TGTGCCAGCGTGCTTGGGACAGGGAGCTACGAGCAGTACTTC. Translated: CASVLGTGSYEQYF.